The 15 T cell receptor beta chains presented below share a single source sample, sequenced in a study of shared clonotypes between healthy human individuals (TCRdb year 2020). CD8 naive samples consisted of CD45RO-negative cells that were positively selected for CCR7, yielding a CD45RA+CCR7+ population without TemRA cells. The library came from the immunoSEQ multiplex PCR assay. This immuneACCESS table, as held by TCRdb, lists in-frame sequences with V and J called but not all clones. Of the missing ones, under half trace to an unresolved V gene in checked studies; the others have no known cause. This sample comprises hundreds of thousands of clones, approximately 95% of them detected only once. 0.11% of the sample belongs to the ten largest clones. The specimen sequenced was naive CD8+ T cells sorted from blood. The cell subset or site tag for this specimen amounts to: CD45RA+CCR7+. Receptor source: a woman between 25 and 40 years old in good health.

The gene calls are TRBV6-5 and TRBJ2-1, with D possibly being TRBD2 (6 bases). Trimming took 5 bases from V and 8 from J, leaving 13 bases between them. The CDR3 is made up of 13 amino acids. Germline V gives CDR1 MNHEY, CDR2 SVGAGI. The CDR3 sequence: CASSPVTGDEQFF. The CDR3 nucleotides read TGTGCCAGCAGTCCGGTGACGGGAGATGAGCAGTTCTTC.

V usage is TRBV11-2 and J usage is TRBJ2-7, with 9 nucleotides matching TRBD1. Germline V gene sequence: CDR1 SGHAT, CDR2 FQNNGV. This CDR3 has 15 amino acids. With V trimmed by 5 bases and J by 5 bases, 10 bases remained unmatched. The CDR3 reads CASSTRTGDTHEQYF. CDR3 in DNA: TGTGCCAGCAGCACCCGGACAGGGGATACCCACGAGCAGTACTTC.

This chain joins TRBV28 and TRBJ1-1; D gene uncertain. Germline CDR1 is MDHEN and CDR2 is SYDVKM. The CDR3 loop spans 12 amino acids. Trimming pared 3 bases from V and 6 bases from J, leaving 8 bases between. CDR3 nucleotide sequence: TGTGCCAGCAGTTTGGCTCAACCTGAAGCTTTCTTT. Translated, it gives CASSLAQPEAFF.

As concerns this clone: Other nucleotide sequences in the sample specify the same CDR3. This chain joins TRBV4-1 and TRBJ2-7, with 8 bases matching TRBD1. The junction had 5 bases not matched to a gene; V was cut back by 2 bases and J by 5 bases. This CDR3 has 14 residues. CDR1 MGHRA and CDR2 YSYEKL come from the germline V gene. CDR3 nucleotide sequence: TGCGCCAGCAGCCAACAGGACAGGGTAGACGAGCAGTACTTC. This gives the protein CASSQQDRVDEQYF.

This clone appeared a single time. The chain combines TRBV27 with TRBJ2-7; D ambiguous. Germline V gene lookup returns CDR1 MNHEY and CDR2 SMNVEV (reference sequence). V was clipped by 3 bases and J by 3 bases, with 9 bases between them. The CDR3 runs 13 residues. The CDR3 region is CASSFGRIYEQYF. In nucleotides, the CDR3 is TGTGCCAGCAGTTTTGGACGGATCTACGAGCAGTACTTC.

The chain couples TRBV7-9 to TRBJ2-1, with 13 bases matching TRBD2. This CDR3 comprises 14 residues. Losses at the gene ends were 5 bases for V and 16 bases for J; bases not matched to a gene: 11. Looked up from germline, CDR1 is SEHNR and CDR2 is FQNEAQ (reference sequence). DNA of the CDR3: TGTGCCAGCAGCGAAGGACTAGCGGGAGTAAATCGTTTCTTC. It codes for CASSEGLAGVNRFF.

The count of this clone is one. The genes are TRBV2 and TRBJ1-3, with D unresolved. The V end lost 3 bases, the J end lost 0 bases, and 12 bases lay between the germline ends. Germline assignment: CDR1 SNHLY and CDR2 FYNNEI. The CDR3 totals 16 residues. The CDR3 sequence: CASSDFRTLSGNTIYF. The CDR3 DNA follows: TGTGCCAGCAGTGACTTTCGTACCCTCTCTGGAAACACCATATATTTT.

The chain is built from TRBV2 and TRBJ2-2; no definite D call. V was clipped by 8 bases and J by 1 base, with 5 bases between them. CDR3 size: 12 residues. Germline V gene lookup returns CDR1 SNHLY and CDR2 FYNNEI. CDR3 DNA: TGTGCCAGCCAGCAGAACACCGGGGAGCTGTTTTTT. Encoded protein: CASQQNTGELFF.

V usage is TRBV18 and J usage is TRBJ2-7; 7 positions agree with TRBD2. J lost 6 bases, V lost 6 bases, and 26 bases had no gene match. Looked up from germline, CDR1 is KGHSH and CDR2 is LQKENI. This CDR3 contains 19 residues. The CDR3 is CASSIKDLGRLARAGEQYF. The CDR3 DNA reads as TGTGCCAGCTCCATCAAAGACCTAGGGCGACTAGCCAGGGCCGGCGAGCAGTACTTC. The complete variable domain, with remaining parts taken from reference TRBV18 and TRBJ2-7, reads NAGVMQNPRHLVRRRGQEARLRCSPMKGHSHVYWYRQLPEEGLKFMVYLQKENIIDESGMPKERFSAEFPKEGPSILRIQQVVRGDSAAYFCASSIKDLGRLARAGEQYFGPGTRLTVT.

J is TRBJ2-2 and V is TRBV27; D gene unclear. Trimming stripped 0 bases from V and 4 bases from J, with 6 bases between. Germline V gives CDR1 MNHEY, CDR2 SMNVEV (reference sequence). The CDR3 totals 14 residues. The CDR3 here is CASSLSKFTGELFF. The CDR3 DNA reads as TGTGCCAGCAGTTTATCCAAGTTCACCGGGGAGCTGTTTTTT.

This clone was found once. The J gene is TRBJ1-5, the V gene TRBV10-3, with D possibly TRBD1 on 5 matching bases. This CDR3 contains 14 residues. Deletions cut 6 bases from V and 5 bases from J, with 14 bases between. The germline V gene encodes CDR1 ENHRY and CDR2 SYGVKD. The CDR3 DNA is TGTGCCATCAGGGCGGGGGGAAAAGATCAGCCCCAGCATTTT. The encoded protein is CAIRAGGKDQPQHF.

The chain employs TRBV11-2 and TRBJ1-4; 9 bases match TRBD1. Trimming at V came to 5 bases and at J to 8 bases, leaving 9 bases not matched to a gene. Germline CDR1 SGHAT, CDR2 FQNNGV. This CDR3 spans 15 amino acids. The DNA of the CDR3 is TGTGCCAGCAGCGACAGGGACAGGGTGGACGAAAAACTGTTTTTT. Translated: CASSDRDRVDEKLFF.

This chain's CDR3 is CASSHPPRETEAFF. CDR3 DNA: TGCGCCAGCAGTCACCCTCCCAGGGAAACTGAAGCTTTCTTT. The chain couples TRBV23-1 to TRBJ1-1; maybe TRBD1 (5 bases). TRBV23-1 is given ORF status, its function remaining uncertain. There are 14 residues in the CDR3. Trimming stripped 3 bases from V and 5 bases from J, with 13 bases between.

This rearrangement joins TRBV7-9 to TRBJ2-1, with D maybe TRBD2 (6 bases). CDR1 and CDR2 from the germline V gene are SEHNR and FQNEAQ (reference sequence). The CDR3 has 17 residues. Trimming removed 5 bases from V and 5 bases from J, with 22 bases in between. The CDR3 DNA reads TGTGCCAGCAGCACGGGGACGTGGCAGGGCGGGGACAATGAGCAGTTCTTC. Its protein is CASSTGTWQGGDNEQFF.

The chain joins TRBV28 to TRBJ2-1; the match to TRBD2 covers 9 bases. V lost 0 bases, J lost 5 bases, and 8 bases stayed unmatched. The CDR3 extends over 17 amino acids. Germline V gene sequence: CDR1 MDHEN, CDR2 SYDVKM. Here the CDR3 reads CASSLWGSGSFNNEQFF. CDR3 DNA sequence: TGTGCCAGCAGTTTATGGGGTAGCGGGAGTTTTAACAATGAGCAGTTCTTC.